One and the same sample provided the 19 T cell receptor beta chains below, sequenced in a study of immune heterogeneity within non-small cell lung tumors. As template, the study used bulk tumor genomic DNA at roughly 600 ng per sample. In surgery, several biopsies were collected from each primary tumor at widely spaced sites. The study enrolled patients with untreated, newly diagnosed non-small cell lung cancer who underwent curative surgery. Multiplex PCR relied on 32 V and 13 J primers to amplify TCR beta CDR3. TCRdb processed the multiplex PCR reads anew with MiXCR; each CDR3 protein has one entry. The sample has 6,000 to 8,500 distinct CDR3 sequences, 20% to 25% seen once; the top ten hold roughly 15%. Source material: lung tumor tissue. Receptors originate from a man aged 55 to 70 with non-small cell lung cancer.

The chain is built from TRBV5-1 and TRBJ2-5; D is undetermined. Germline values: CDR1 SGHRS, CDR2 YFSETQ. The CDR3 consists of 16 residues. Trimming left V 1 base short and J 0 bases short, with 13 bases between. The chain's CDR3 is CASSLLLVDNQETQYF. CDR3 nucleotide sequence: TGCGCCAGCAGCTTGCTCTTAGTAGACAACCAAGAGACCCAGTACTTC.

This clonotype is medium-sized (0.01 to 0.1%) by share. The CDR3 region has the DNA TGTGCCAGCAGTTTTAGGGTAACTGGTCTCGCAGATACGCAGTATTTT. Translating it yields CASSFRVTGLADTQYF. The chain couples TRBV12-3 or TRBV12-4 to TRBJ2-3; the D is unclear. The CDR3 runs 16 residues. V lost 3 bases and J 4 bases, leaving 17 bases between the germline ends.

This clonotype rates as medium-sized (0.01 to 0.1%). This rearrangement joins TRBV19 to TRBJ2-3; 11 nucleotides agree with TRBD2. V lost 5 bases and J lost 2; bases outside the gene matches: 15. The CDR3 loop spans 19 amino acids. Germline CDR1 LNHDA, CDR2 SQIVND (reference sequence). The DNA of the CDR3 is TGTGCCAGTAGTTTCTCCGGGACTAGCGGCACCTCCAACACAGATACGCAGTATTTT. This encodes CASSFSGTSGTSNTDTQYF. Complete variable domain (other parts from reference TRBV19 and TRBJ2-3): DGGITQSPKYLFRKEGQNVTLSCEQNLNHDAMYWYRQDPGQGLRLIYYSQIVNDFQKGDIAEGYSVSREKKESFPLTVTSAQKNPTAFYLCASSFSGTSGTSNTDTQYFGPGTRLTVL.

With regard to this clonotype: This may arise from a read error, as a much more abundant clone is one base away. The CDR3 does not end in the conserved phenylalanine or tryptophan, so this is likely a read error. The chain recombines TRBV29-1 with TRBJ1-3; no reliable D call. V lost 6 bases to trimming and J lost 0 bases, with 6 bases between them. CDR1 and CDR2 from the germline V gene are SQVTM and ANQGSEA. CDR3 length: 12 amino acids. The CDR3 sequence is CSVSLSGNTIYL. DNA for the CDR3: TGCAGCGTCAGTCTCTCTGGAAACACCATATATCTT.

This clonotype is categorized as medium-sized (0.01 to 0.1%). The V gene is TRBV6-1, the J gene TRBJ1-6, with 7 bases aligning to TRBD1. Germline V gives CDR1 MNHNS, CDR2 SASEGT. V lost 6 bases and J lost 9; bases outside the gene matches: 17. The CDR3 runs to 17 residues. CDR3 DNA: TGTGCCAGCAGGGCAAGTGGGCTCGTAGGGGGCGGTTCACCCCTCCACTTT. Its protein is CASRASGLVGGGSPLHF.

By frequency in the sample, this clonotype is medium-sized (0.01 to 0.1%). V usage is TRBV12-3 or TRBV12-4 and J usage is TRBJ2-1; D might be TRBD1 (6 bases). V lost 9 bases and J 3 bases, leaving 15 bases between the germline ends. The CDR3 is 14 residues long. CDR3 protein: CASTGPAGYNEQFF. The DNA for the CDR3 is TGTGCCAGTACAGGGCCCGCCGGCTACAATGAGCAGTTCTTC.

This clonotype is judged medium-sized. This rearrangement joins TRBV30 to TRBJ2-7, with TRBD2 identical over 9 bases. The CDR3 is made up of 14 amino acids. Germline assignment: CDR1 GTSNPN and CDR2 SVGIG (reference sequence). Trimming at V came to 4 bases and at J to 4 bases, leaving 8 bases not matched to a gene. The CDR3 DNA reads as TGTGCCTGGAACTGGGCGGGAGGGCCTTACGAGCAGTACTTC. Amino acid sequence: CAWNWAGGPYEQYF. Complete variable domain (other parts from reference TRBV30 and TRBJ2-7): SQTIHQWPATLVQPVGSPLSLECTVEGTSNPNLYWYRQAAGRGLQLLFYSVGIGQISSEVPQNLSASRPQDRQFILSSKKLLLSDSGFYLCAWNWAGGPYEQYFGPGTRLTVT.

This clonotype was picked up a small number of times. This chain links TRBV2 with TRBJ2-3, with D unresolved. Trimming shortened V by 4 bases and J by 8 bases, and 10 bases separated the two germline ends. From germline, CDR1 is SNHLY and CDR2 FYNNEI. The CDR3 covers 12 residues. Written as DNA, the CDR3 is TGTGCCAGCAGTGTTGGCGCAGGTACGCAGTATTTT. Translated: CASSVGAGTQYF.

There are many counts of this clonotype. The chain couples TRBV20-1 to TRBJ1-2; D call uncertain. Germline V gene lookup returns CDR1 DFQATT and CDR2 SNEGSKA (reference sequence). V dropped 3 bases and J dropped 0 bases, with 2 bases sitting between them. This CDR3 is built from 11 residues. The CDR3 is CSASPNYGYTF. In DNA form, the CDR3 reads TGCAGTGCTAGTCCTAACTATGGCTACACCTTC.

This clonotype was seen ten or more times. The rearrangement links TRBV11-2 to TRBJ2-7; a possible D gene is TRBD2 (6 bases). This CDR3 contains 13 residues. V was pared by 8 bases and J by 1 base, with 12 bases between. Germline V CDR1 and CDR2: SGHAT, FQNNGV. The CDR3 region is CASRLEGSYEQYF. CDR3 DNA: TGTGCCAGCCGCCTGGAGGGGTCCTACGAGCAGTACTTC.

This clonotype showed up many times. The CDR3 DNA reads as TGCGCCAGCAGCTCGGCGGGGAACTATGGCTACACCTTC. Its protein is CASSSAGNYGYTF. V and J are TRBV5-1 and TRBJ1-2; D gene uncertain. Germline assignment: CDR1 SGHRS and CDR2 YFSETQ. The V and J ends lost 3 bases and 2 bases respectively, with 8 bases between them. This CDR3 contains 13 residues.

Worth noting for this clonotype: This clone may be a read error of a much larger clone one base away. This chain links TRBV6-2 or TRBV6-3 with TRBJ2-5; D not resolved. Trimming pared 8 bases from V and 2 bases from J, leaving 18 bases between. Per germline, CDR1 MNHEY and CDR2 SVGEGT. The CDR3 loop spans 15 amino acids. CDR3 protein: CASRPTFRVQETQYF. The CDR3 DNA sequence: TGTGCCAGCCGCCCAACGTTCCGGGTTCAAGAGACCCAGTACTTC.

For this clonotype: Possible read error: a much larger clone is one base away. The CDR3 coding sequence is TGCAGCGTTTTACAGGCGGGAAGTGAAAAACTGTTTTTT. This translates into CSVLQAGSEKLFF. The chain links TRBV29-1 to TRBJ1-4; tentative D call: TRBD1 (5 bases). The CDR3 contains 13 residues. Germline lookup yields CDR1 SQVTM and CDR2 ANQGSEA. Trimming stripped 5 bases from V and 7 bases from J, with 14 bases between.

As regards this clonotype: With a much larger clone just one base away, this may be a read error. V usage is TRBV29-1 and J usage is TRBJ1-4; D remains unclear. V lost 3 bases and J lost 7, with 9 bases in between. Germline V lookup: CDR1 SQVTM, CDR2 ANQGSEA. The length of the CDR3 is 12 residues. CDR3 amino acids: CSVEGSGEKLFF. CDR3 sequence (DNA): TGCAGCGTTGAGGGGTCTGGTGAAAAACTGTTTTTT. Variable domain in full (rest from reference TRBV29-1 and TRBJ1-4): SAVISQKPSRDICQRGTSLTIQCQVDSQVTMMFWYRQQPGQSLTLIATANQGSEATYESGFVIDKFPISRPNLTFSTLTVSNMSPEDSSIYLCSVEGSGEKLFFGSGTQLSVL.

Judged by abundance, this clonotype is medium-sized. V is TRBV4-2 and J is TRBJ2-7; D is perhaps TRBD1 (5 bases). Between the trimmed V and J ends, which lost 4 bases and 1 base, there was a span of 8 bases. The CDR3 loop spans 13 amino acids. Germline V gene lookup returns CDR1 LGHNA and CDR2 YNFKEQ. CDR3 DNA: TGTGCCAGCAGCCCAGACAGTTCCTACGAGCAGTACTTC. This encodes CASSPDSSYEQYF.

This clonotype occurred a few times. A much more abundant neighbour one base away suggests this may be a read error. The missing conserved phenylalanine or tryptophan at the end of this CDR3 makes a read error likely. The chain combines TRBV2 with TRBJ2-7; tentative D call: TRBD1 (5 bases). This CDR3 comprises 12 residues. The germline V gene has CDR1 SNHLY and CDR2 FYNNEI. Deletions cut 6 bases from V and 6 bases from J, with 12 bases between. The CDR3 DNA reads as TGTGCCAGCAGCACTGGAAGGGGCGAGCAGTACTCC. Translating gives CASSTGRGEQYS.

By frequency in the sample, this clonotype is medium-sized. The chain has TRBV28 and TRBJ2-1; perhaps D is TRBD1 or TRBD2 (6 bases each). The V and J ends lost 2 bases and 8 bases respectively, with 28 bases between them. The germline V gene encodes CDR1 MDHEN and CDR2 SYDVKM. The CDR3 consists of 19 residues. CDR3 loop: CASSLSEGTPGVGGHEQFF. CDR3 in DNA: TGTGCCAGCAGTTTAAGTGAGGGGACGCCAGGGGTGGGGGGCCATGAGCAGTTCTTC.

Note on this clonotype: Being one base from a much bigger clone, this may be a read error. This chain uses TRBV2 with TRBJ2-1; D is possibly TRBD2 (7 bases). Germline CDR1 and CDR2: SNHLY and FYNNEI. The CDR3 consists of 16 residues. The CDR3 spells CASREGGGAGLNEQFF. The CDR3 DNA is TGTGCCAGCCGTGAAGGGGGGGGAGCGGGGCTCAATGAGCAGTTCTTC.

This clonotype was recorded only once. This chain uses TRBV2 with TRBJ1-2; D unclear. Germline lookup yields CDR1 SNHLY and CDR2 FYNNEI. The CDR3 extends over 15 amino acids. With 8 bases removed from V and 7 bases from J, the gap between germline ends came to 23 bases. The CDR3 is CASESSDTQSIGYTF. The CDR3 DNA reads TGTGCCAGCGAGAGTAGCGACACACAGAGCATTGGCTACACCTTC.